Following are 18 T cell receptor beta chains from one sample sequenced in a study of cytomegalovirus exposure and HLA in healthy donors. It was with 60 Vbeta and 13 Jbeta primers that the PCR ran. Sequencing was performed with immunoSEQ multiplex PCR; in TCRdb, only in-frame clones are kept and a portion is missing. The top ten clones hold around a tenth of a sample with 130,000 to 150,000 clones, around 80% of them seen once. Sequencing used PBMCs. These receptors came from a woman aged 55-75 years in good health and CMV-seropositive.

The chain combines TRBV9 with TRBJ2-7; the D is unclear. CDR3 size: 13 residues. Germline assignment: CDR1 SGDLS and CDR2 YYNGEE. Trimming took 0 bases from V and 5 from J, leaving 9 bases between them. CDR3 sequence reads: CASSVAPSDEQYF. DNA of the CDR3: TGTGCCAGCAGCGTAGCACCCAGCGACGAGCAGTACTTC.

The DNA of the CDR3 is TGTGCCAGCAGACCGGACAGGGGGTTCACTGAAGCTTTCTTT. Translated: CASRPDRGFTEAFF. V gene TRBV28 combines with J gene TRBJ1-1, with TRBD1 identical over 10 bases. CDR3 length: 14 residues. Germline trimming cut 6 bases from V and 4 bases from J; bases unmatched to any gene: 5. Germline V lookup: CDR1 MDHEN, CDR2 SYDVKM. The variable domain in full, completed from reference TRBV28 and TRBJ1-1, reads DVKVTQSSRYLVKRTGEKVFLECVQDMDHENMFWYRQDPGLGLRLIYFSYDVKMKEKGDIPEGYSVSREKKERFSLILESASTNQTSMYLCASRPDRGFTEAFFGQGTRLTVV.

The chain employs TRBV4-2 and TRBJ2-3; no clear D gene. CDR3 length: 18 residues. Trimming took 2 bases from V and 4 from J, leaving 22 bases between them. CDR1 is LGHNA, CDR2 YNFKEQ, per germline. This CDR3 reads CASSQPPVLGVIADTQYF. DNA for the CDR3: TGTGCCAGCAGCCAACCCCCGGTGCTGGGCGTGATTGCAGATACGCAGTATTTT.

The chain employs TRBV28 and TRBJ2-7; 14 nucleotides match TRBD2. This CDR3 comprises 14 residues. Germline V lookup: CDR1 MDHEN, CDR2 SYDVKM. V lost 5 bases to trimming and J lost 11 bases; unmatched junction nucleotides: 8. The CDR3 nucleotides are TGTGCCAGCAGTGGACCGGGACTAGCGGGAGTCAAGTACTTC. It specifies CASSGPGLAGVKYF.

The chain recombines TRBV7-9 with TRBJ1-2; TRBD1 matches at 7 bases. The CDR3 length is 14 residues. Trimming cost V 3 bases and J 5 bases; bases outside gene matches: 6. From germline, CDR1 is SEHNR and CDR2 FQNEAQ (reference sequence). The CDR3 DNA follows: TGTGCCAGCAGCTTTACAGGGGAAGTATATGGCTACACCTTC. This codes for CASSFTGEVYGYTF.

CDR3 in DNA: TGTGCCAGCAGTTCCGGTCTAGCGAACCAAGAGACCCAGTACTTC. Protein: CASSSGLANQETQYF. The chain combines TRBV27 with TRBJ2-5; a weak D match, TRBD2 (6 bases). Germline V lookup: CDR1 MNHEY, CDR2 SMNVEV (reference sequence). With 4 bases removed from V and 0 bases from J, the gap between germline ends came to 12 bases. The CDR3 loop spans 15 amino acids.

J is TRBJ1-1 and V is TRBV28, with D possibly matching TRBD1 (6 bases). The CDR3 is made up of 13 amino acids. The V and J ends lost 11 bases and 1 base respectively, with 14 bases between them. Per the germline V gene, CDR1 is MDHEN and CDR2 is SYDVKM. The CDR3 DNA is TGTGCCGGCTCCGGGACACCGAACACTGAAGCTTTCTTT. This sequence encodes CAGSGTPNTEAFF.

The chain couples TRBV5-1 to TRBJ2-3; TRBD2 matches at 11 bases. The CDR3 has 16 amino acids. Losses at the gene ends were 0 bases for V and 4 bases for J; bases not matched to a gene: 4. Germline CDR1 reads SGHRS; CDR2 reads YFSETQ. Here the CDR3 DNA reads TGCGCCAGCAGCTTGGAACTAGCGGGAGCCGCAGATACGCAGTATTTT. It codes for CASSLELAGAADTQYF.

This clone came up once. V usage is TRBV28 and J usage is TRBJ1-5; perhaps TRBD1 as D (6 bases). The CDR3 contains 15 residues. The germline V gene encodes CDR1 MDHEN and CDR2 SYDVKM. V was clipped by 2 bases and J by 5 bases, with 13 bases between them. The CDR3 here is CASSLPTGTYQPQHF. DNA of the CDR3: TGTGCCAGCAGTTTACCCACAGGGACCTATCAGCCCCAGCATTTT. The full variable domain, its missing parts supplied by reference TRBV28 and TRBJ1-5, is DVKVTQSSRYLVKRTGEKVFLECVQDMDHENMFWYRQDPGLGLRLIYFSYDVKMKEKGDIPEGYSVSREKKERFSLILESASTNQTSMYLCASSLPTGTYQPQHFGDGTRLSIL.

The chain links TRBV28 to TRBJ1-4, with TRBD1 matching 12 bases. The CDR3 sequence is 18 residues long. Per the germline V gene, CDR1 is MDHEN and CDR2 is SYDVKM. V dropped 1 base and J dropped 7; count of bases not matched to a gene: 10. CDR3 in DNA: TGTGCCAGCAGTTTATTCGGGACAGGGGGCGCTGATGGTGAAAAACTGTTTTTT. Translation: CASSLFGTGGADGEKLFF.

The chain employs TRBV29-1 and TRBJ2-3; tentative D call: TRBD2 (7 bases). The CDR3 covers 13 residues. The V and J ends lost 7 bases and 1 base respectively, with 12 bases between them. Germline V lookup: CDR1 SQVTM, CDR2 ANQGSEA. CDR3 nucleotides: TGCAGCGCTAGGGAGGGGGGCACAGATACGCAGTATTTT. Its protein product is CSAREGGTDTQYF.

This clone was seen more than once but under ten times. The CDR3 reads CASSFARDNQPQHF. The CDR3 DNA reads TGTGCCAGCAGTTTTGCCAGGGACAATCAGCCCCAGCATTTT. V usage is TRBV28 and J usage is TRBJ1-5; weak D call: TRBD1 (5 bases). The CDR3 covers 14 residues. Between the trimmed V and J ends, which lost 3 bases and 3 bases, there was a span of 9 bases. From germline, CDR1 is MDHEN and CDR2 SYDVKM.

The chain recombines TRBV10-3 with TRBJ2-4; no reliable D call. The CDR3 extends over 15 amino acids. Trimming took 3 bases from V and 1 from J, leaving 10 bases between them. Germline V CDR1 and CDR2: ENHRY, SYGVKD. The DNA of the CDR3 is TGTGCCATCAGTGATGAGGTGATGGCCAAAAACATTCAGTACTTC. Its translation is CAISDEVMAKNIQYF.

V and J are TRBV27 and TRBJ2-7; no clear D gene. This CDR3 is built from 14 residues. CDR1 and CDR2 from the germline V gene are MNHEY and SMNVEV (reference sequence). The V end lost 3 bases, the J end lost 0 bases, and 9 bases lay between the germline ends. CDR3 sequence: CASSLRALSYEQYF. As DNA, the CDR3 is TGTGCCAGCAGTTTGAGAGCACTCTCCTACGAGCAGTACTTC.

The CDR3 DNA sequence: TGTGCCAGCAGCTTGTTTGGAACAGGGGGCTCTAGCACTGAAGCTTTCTTT. Translated, it gives CASSLFGTGGSSTEAFF. The gene calls are TRBV7-2 and TRBJ1-1, with TRBD1 identical over 9 bases. This CDR3 is 17 amino acids long. With 3 bases clipped from V and 4 bases from J, the junction kept 12 bases outside the gene matches. Germline V lookup: CDR1 SGHTA, CDR2 FQGNSA.

This clone was recorded once. The V call is TRBV19, the J call TRBJ2-5; TRBD1 aligns across 11 bases. The J call is in doubt because the DNA end fits TRBJ2-7 better. CDR1 is LNHDA, CDR2 SQIVND, per germline (reference sequence). The CDR3 has 12 residues. The CDR3 region has the DNA TGTGCCAGTGGACAGGGGGCGGACGAGCAGTACTTC. Protein sequence: CASGQGADEQYF.

This clone has only one observation. The V gene is TRBV9, the J gene TRBJ2-3, with 8 bases matching TRBD2. Trimming took 3 bases from V and 0 from J; bases not matched to a gene: 9. There are 17 residues in the CDR3. Germline CDR1 SGDLS, CDR2 YYNGEE. The CDR3 DNA follows: TGTGCCAGCAGCGCCTCCCCTAGCGGGCCCAGCACAGATACGCAGTATTTT. Amino acids: CASSASPSGPSTDTQYF.

The V and J genes are TRBV19 and TRBJ1-1, with a possible D match to TRBD1 (5 bases). The germline V and J ends were trimmed by 8 bases and 0 bases, with 16 bases remaining between them. The CDR3 runs 15 residues. From germline, CDR1 is LNHDA and CDR2 SQIVND (reference sequence). This CDR3 is CASSRREGMNTEAFF. The CDR3 DNA reads as TGTGCCAGTTCGCGAAGGGAGGGGATGAACACTGAAGCTTTCTTT.